This T cell receptor (beta chain) was documented in a study of T cells in Graves' hyperthyroidism and ophthalmopathy. Study-wide results and limits: Most thyroid-expanded clonotypes above 0.001 were also found in blood. Median prediction lead before ophthalmopathy onset was about 6.3 months with the model.

Germline assignment: CDR1 DFQATT and CDR2 SNEGSKA (reference sequence). CDR3 length equals 14 residues. This clonotype was observed a handful of times. Its antigen is as yet unknown. It may be a read error: a sequence one base away is much more abundant. RNA transcripts provided the source from which TCR beta CDR3 regions were amplified. HTBI primers were the set used in a first-round RT-PCR of the TCR CDR3. TCRdb used MiXCR to reprocess the multiplex PCR reads, holding one entry per CDR3 protein. The table shows some 370,000 distinct CDR3 sequences, with 17% occurring only once. This chain uses TRBV20-1 with TRBJ1-2, with a weak D call TRBD1 (5 bases). The receptor comes from a woman under 40 with Graves' hyperthyroidism that later progressed to Graves' ophthalmopathy. Sample: blood. The CDR3 DNA reads as TGCGGTGCTGAAGGGGTGACCCCCGGCTATGGCTACACCTTC. Translated, it gives CGAEGVTPGYGYTF.